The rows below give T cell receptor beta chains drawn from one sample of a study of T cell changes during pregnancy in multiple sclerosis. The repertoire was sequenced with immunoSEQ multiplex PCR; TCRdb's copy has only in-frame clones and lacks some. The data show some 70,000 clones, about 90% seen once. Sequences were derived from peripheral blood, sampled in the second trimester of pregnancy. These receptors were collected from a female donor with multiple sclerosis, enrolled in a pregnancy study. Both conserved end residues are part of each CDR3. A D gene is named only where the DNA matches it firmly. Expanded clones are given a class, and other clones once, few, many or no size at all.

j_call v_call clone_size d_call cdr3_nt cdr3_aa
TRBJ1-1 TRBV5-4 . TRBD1 TGTGCCAGCAGCAAAGGACAGGGGGCTAACACTGAAGCTTTCTTT CASSKGQGANTEAFF
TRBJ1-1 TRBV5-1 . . TGCGCCAGCAGCTCTAAATTGGTAGGTCGGGATCTCTACCCGGGCACTGAAGCTTTCTTT CASSSKLVGRDLYPGTEAFF
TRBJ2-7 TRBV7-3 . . TGTGCCAGCAGTCAGGGACACAACTACGAGCAGTACTTC CASSQGHNYEQYF
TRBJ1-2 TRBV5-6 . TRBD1 TGTGCCAGCAGCTTCAGGGGGGCGCTTGGCTACACCTTC CASSFRGALGYTF
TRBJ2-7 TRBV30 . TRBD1 TGTGCCTGGAGTTCAGGACAGGTCTACGAGCAGTACTTC CAWSSGQVYEQYF
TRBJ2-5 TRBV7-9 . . TGTGCCAGCAGCTTCAGGGGTCTTAGGGAGACCCAGTACTTC CASSFRGLRETQYF
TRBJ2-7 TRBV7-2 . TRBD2 TGTGCCAGCTCAGGGGCTAGCGGGGGGGGAAGCTCCTACGAGCAGTACTTC CASSGASGGGSSYEQYF
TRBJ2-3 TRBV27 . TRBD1 TGTGCCAGCACACCTCACAGGGGTCCAACAGATACGCAGTATTTT CASTPHRGPTDTQYF
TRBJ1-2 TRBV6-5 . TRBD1 TGTGCCAGCCGGGCAGGGGGTGGCTACACCTTC CASRAGGGYTF
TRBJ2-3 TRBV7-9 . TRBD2 TGTGCCAGCAGCTTAGTGGGGACTACGAACCGGGATACGCAGTATTTT CASSLVGTTNRDTQYF
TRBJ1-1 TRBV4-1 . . TGCGCCAGCCGAGACCGACAGGAAGCTTTCTTT CASRDRQEAFF
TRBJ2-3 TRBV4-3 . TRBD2 TGCGCCAGCAGCCAAGCTGGAGTAGCGGGGGGCCTGGATACGCAGTATTTT CASSQAGVAGGLDTQYF
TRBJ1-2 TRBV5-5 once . TGTGCCAGCAGCTCCCTGGGACTTAACTATGGCTACACCTTC CASSSLGLNYGYTF
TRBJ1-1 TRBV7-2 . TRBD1 TGTGCCAGCAGCCAAGACAGGGGGCTAGGGACTGAAGCTTTCTTT CASSQDRGLGTEAFF
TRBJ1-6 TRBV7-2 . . TGTGCCAGCAGCTTAGGCCAGAATTCACCCCTCCACTTT CASSLGQNSPLHF
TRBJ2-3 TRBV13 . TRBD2 TGTGCCAGCAGTGCCCGGACTAGCGGACTTAACGCGCAGTATTTT CASSARTSGLNAQYF
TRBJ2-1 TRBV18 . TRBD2 TGTGCCAGCTCGCCGCCGGGACTAGCGGGGCTCAATGAGCAGTTCTTC CASSPPGLAGLNEQFF
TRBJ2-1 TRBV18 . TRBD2 TGTGCCAGCTCACCAGTAGCGGGCTCCTACAATGAGCAGTTCTTC CASSPVAGSYNEQFF
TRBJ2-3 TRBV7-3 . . TGTGCCAGCAGCCCAGACGGAGGGGGCACAGATACGCAGTATTTT CASSPDGGGTDTQYF
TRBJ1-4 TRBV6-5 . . TGTGCCAGCAGCCGGACCAGGGGTGAAAAACTGTTTTTT CASSRTRGEKLFF
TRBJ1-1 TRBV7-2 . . TGTGCCAGCAGCCCACGCAGGGGCCCCAGCACTGAAGCTTTCTTT CASSPRRGPSTEAFF
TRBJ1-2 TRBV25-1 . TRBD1 TGTGCCAGCACACGATACGAATACAGGGGGTATGGCTACACCTTC CASTRYEYRGYGYTF
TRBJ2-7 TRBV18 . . TGTGCCAGCTCACCGGTACAGGCGACCGAGCAGTACTTC CASSPVQATEQYF
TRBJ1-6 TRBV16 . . TGTGCCAGCGGGATTTCGGGACAATATAATTCACCCCTCCACTTT CASGISGQYNSPLHF
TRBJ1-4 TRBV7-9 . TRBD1 TGTGCCAGCAGCTCGATGGAAAACAGGGGTGTGGTAAAACTGTTTTTT CASSSMENRGVVKLFF
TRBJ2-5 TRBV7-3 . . TGTGCCAGCAGCTTGTCCGTAGGGGGAGAGACCCAGTACTTC CASSLSVGGETQYF
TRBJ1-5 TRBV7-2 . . TGTGCCAGCAGCTTTAGAGGGGGACAGCCCCAGCATTTT CASSFRGGQPQHF
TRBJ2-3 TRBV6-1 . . TGTGCCAGCAGTACACGACAGACAGATACGCAGTATTTT CASSTRQTDTQYF
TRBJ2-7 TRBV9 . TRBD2 TGTGCCAGCAGCGTAGACCAGCGGGGTGTCTACGAGCAGTACTTC CASSVDQRGVYEQYF
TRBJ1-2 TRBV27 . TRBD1 TGTGCCAGCAGTTTAAGACAGGGGGATAACTATGGCTACACCTTC CASSLRQGDNYGYTF
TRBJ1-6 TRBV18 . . TGTGCCAGCTCACCTAATTCAGGCTCACCCCTCCACTTT CASSPNSGSPLHF
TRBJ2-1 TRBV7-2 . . TGTGCCAGCAGCACCGGTCTTTCGAGCTCCTACAATGAGCAGTTCTTC CASSTGLSSSYNEQFF
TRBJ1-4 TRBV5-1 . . TGCGCCAGCAGCCTTCAGGGTGAGCGAGGTGAAAAACTGTTTTTT CASSLQGERGEKLFF
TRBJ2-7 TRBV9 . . TGTGCCAGCAGCTTGTTAGGTGAGGGCTACGAGCAGTACTTC CASSLLGEGYEQYF
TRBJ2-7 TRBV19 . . TGTGCCAGTAGTATACGGGCAGGGCCAGAGCAGTACTTC CASSIRAGPEQYF
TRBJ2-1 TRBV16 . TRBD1 TGTGCCAGCAGCCGGAGGAGGACAGGGGGCAGTGAGCAGTTCTTC CASSRRRTGGSEQFF
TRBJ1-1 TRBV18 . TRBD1 TGTGCCAGCTCGTACCAAAAAACAGGGGGGAGTGAAGCTTTCTTT CASSYQKTGGSEAFF
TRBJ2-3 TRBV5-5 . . TGTGCCAGCTCTTTGCTAGAGGGAGATACGCAGTATTTT CASSLLEGDTQYF
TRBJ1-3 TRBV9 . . TGTGCCAGCAGCGTCCAGGGGCTATACGGAAACACCATATATTTT CASSVQGLYGNTIYF
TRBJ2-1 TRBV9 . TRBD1 TGTGCCAGCAGCGTAGAGGGGGACAGGGTTTACAATGAGCAGTTCTTC CASSVEGDRVYNEQFF